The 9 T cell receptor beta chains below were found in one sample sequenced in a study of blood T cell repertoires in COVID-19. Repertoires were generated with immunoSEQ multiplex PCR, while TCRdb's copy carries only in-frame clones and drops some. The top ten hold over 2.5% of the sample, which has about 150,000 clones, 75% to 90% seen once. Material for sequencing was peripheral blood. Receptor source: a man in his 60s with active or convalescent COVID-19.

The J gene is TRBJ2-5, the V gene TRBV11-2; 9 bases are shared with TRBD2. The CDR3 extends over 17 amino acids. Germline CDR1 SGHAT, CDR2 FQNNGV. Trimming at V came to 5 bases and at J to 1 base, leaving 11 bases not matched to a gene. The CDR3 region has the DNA TGTGCCAGCAGCCTCCCCCCCGGGCGGGGGGGCCAAGAGACCCAGTACTTC. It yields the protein CASSLPPGRGGQETQYF.

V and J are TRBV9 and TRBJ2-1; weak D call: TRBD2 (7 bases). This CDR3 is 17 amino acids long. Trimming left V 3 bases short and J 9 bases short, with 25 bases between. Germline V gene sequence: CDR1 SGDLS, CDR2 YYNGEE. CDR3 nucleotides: TGTGCCAGCAGCGCCCCCGCGGGGGCTACCCCGGCGAGTGAGCAGTTCTTC. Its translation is CASSAPAGATPASEQFF. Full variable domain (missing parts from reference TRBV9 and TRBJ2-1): DSGVTQTPKHLITATGQRVTLRCSPRSGDLSVYWYQQSLDQGLQFLIQYYNGEERAKGNILERFSAQQFPDLHSELNLSSLELGDSALYFCASSAPAGATPASEQFFGPGTRLTVL.

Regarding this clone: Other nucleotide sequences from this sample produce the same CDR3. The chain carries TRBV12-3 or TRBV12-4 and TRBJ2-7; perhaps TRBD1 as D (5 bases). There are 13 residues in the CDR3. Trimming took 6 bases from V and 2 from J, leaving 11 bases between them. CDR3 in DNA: TGTGCCAGCAGGAAGGCGGACACCTACGAGCAGTACTTC. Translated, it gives CASRKADTYEQYF.

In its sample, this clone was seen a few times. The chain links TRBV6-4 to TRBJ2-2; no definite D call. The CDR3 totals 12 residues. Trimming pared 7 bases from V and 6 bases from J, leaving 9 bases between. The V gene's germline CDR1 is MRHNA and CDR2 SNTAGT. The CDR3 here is CASIAWAGELFF. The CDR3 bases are TGTGCCAGCATAGCTTGGGCCGGGGAGCTGTTTTTT.

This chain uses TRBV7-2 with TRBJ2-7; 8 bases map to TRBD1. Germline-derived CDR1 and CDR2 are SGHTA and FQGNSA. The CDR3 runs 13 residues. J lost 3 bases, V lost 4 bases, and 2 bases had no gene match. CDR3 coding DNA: TGTGCCAGCAGCTCCAGGGGGCTCTACGAGCAGTACTTC. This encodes CASSSRGLYEQYF. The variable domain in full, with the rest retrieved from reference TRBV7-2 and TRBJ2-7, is GAGVSQSPSNKVTEKGKDVELRCDPISGHTALYWYRQSLGQGLEFLIYFQGNSAPDKSGLPSDRFSAERTGGSVSTLTIQRTQQEDSAVYLCASSSRGLYEQYFGPGTRLTVT.

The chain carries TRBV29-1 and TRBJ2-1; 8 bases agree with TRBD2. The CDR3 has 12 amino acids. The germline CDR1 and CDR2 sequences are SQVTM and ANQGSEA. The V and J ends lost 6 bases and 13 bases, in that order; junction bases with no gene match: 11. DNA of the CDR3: TGCAGCGTGACTCCTTTACTAGCGGATCAGTTCTTC. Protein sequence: CSVTPLLADQFF.

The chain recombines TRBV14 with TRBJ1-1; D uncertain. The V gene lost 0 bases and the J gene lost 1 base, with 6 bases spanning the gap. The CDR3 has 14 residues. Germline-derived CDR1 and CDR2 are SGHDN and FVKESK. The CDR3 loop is CASSQDRGNTEAFF. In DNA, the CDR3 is TGTGCCAGCAGCCAAGATCGCGGGAACACTGAAGCTTTCTTT.

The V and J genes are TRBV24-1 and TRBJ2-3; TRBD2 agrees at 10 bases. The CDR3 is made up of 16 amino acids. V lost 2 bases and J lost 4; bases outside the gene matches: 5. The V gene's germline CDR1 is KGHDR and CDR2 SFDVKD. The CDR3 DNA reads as TGTGCCACCAGTGATTCAGCGGGGGGGCCGCCAGATACGCAGTATTTT. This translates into CATSDSAGGPPDTQYF.

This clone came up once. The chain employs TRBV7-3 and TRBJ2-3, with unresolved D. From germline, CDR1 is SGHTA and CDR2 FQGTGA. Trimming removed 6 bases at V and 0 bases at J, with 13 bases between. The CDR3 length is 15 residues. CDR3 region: CASSRGGESTDTQYF. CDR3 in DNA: TGTGCCAGCAGTCGCGGCGGAGAGAGCACAGATACGCAGTATTTT.